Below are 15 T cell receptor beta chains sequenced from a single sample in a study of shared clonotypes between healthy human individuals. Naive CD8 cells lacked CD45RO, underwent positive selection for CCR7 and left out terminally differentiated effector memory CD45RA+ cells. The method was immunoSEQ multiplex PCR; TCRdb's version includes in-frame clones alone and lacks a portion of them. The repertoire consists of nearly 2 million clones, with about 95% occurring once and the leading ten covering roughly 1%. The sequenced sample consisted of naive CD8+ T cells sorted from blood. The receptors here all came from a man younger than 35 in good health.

The CDR3 DNA reads TGCGCCAGCAGCTTGGAATGGAGCTCCTACAATGAGCAGTTCTTC. Residues: CASSLEWSSYNEQFF. J is TRBJ2-1 and V is TRBV5-1; unclear D gene. Germline V CDR1 and CDR2: SGHRS, YFSETQ. Trimming cost V 0 bases and J 0 bases, with 7 bases left between them. The CDR3 sequence is 15 residues long.

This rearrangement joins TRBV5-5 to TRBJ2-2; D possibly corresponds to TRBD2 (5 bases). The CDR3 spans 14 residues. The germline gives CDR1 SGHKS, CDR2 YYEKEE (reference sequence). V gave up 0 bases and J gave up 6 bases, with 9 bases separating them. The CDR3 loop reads CASSLDWGAGELFF. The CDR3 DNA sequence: TGTGCCAGCAGCTTGGATTGGGGAGCCGGGGAGCTGTTTTTT.

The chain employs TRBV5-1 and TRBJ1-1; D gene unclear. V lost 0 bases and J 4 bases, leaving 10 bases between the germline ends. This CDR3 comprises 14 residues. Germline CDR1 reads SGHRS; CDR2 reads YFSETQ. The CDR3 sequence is CASSLEIRPTEAFF. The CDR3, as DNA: TGCGCCAGCAGCTTGGAGATCAGACCCACTGAAGCTTTCTTT.

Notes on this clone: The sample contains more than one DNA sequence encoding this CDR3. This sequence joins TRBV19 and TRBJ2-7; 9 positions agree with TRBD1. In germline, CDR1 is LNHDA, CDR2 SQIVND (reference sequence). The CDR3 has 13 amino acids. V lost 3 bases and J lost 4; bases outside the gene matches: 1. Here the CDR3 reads CASSIDRGYEQYF. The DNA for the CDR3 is TGTGCCAGTAGTATCGACAGGGGGTACGAGCAGTACTTC.

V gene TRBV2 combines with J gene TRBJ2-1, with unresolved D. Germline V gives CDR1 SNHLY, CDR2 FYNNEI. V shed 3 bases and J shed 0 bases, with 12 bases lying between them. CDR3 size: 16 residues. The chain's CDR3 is CASSEVAQSSYNEQFF. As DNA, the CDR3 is TGTGCCAGCAGTGAGGTCGCCCAGAGCTCCTACAATGAGCAGTTCTTC.

The CDR3 here is CASSYIPGQGLDEQFF. CDR3 coding DNA: TGTGCCAGCAGCTATATCCCGGGACAGGGATTGGATGAGCAGTTCTTC. V gene TRBV7-9 combines with J gene TRBJ2-1; 9 bases map to TRBD1. V trimming: 4 bases; J trimming: 8 bases; junction bases outside the gene matches: 12. CDR1 and CDR2 from the germline V gene are SEHNR and FQNEAQ (reference sequence). There are 16 residues in the CDR3.

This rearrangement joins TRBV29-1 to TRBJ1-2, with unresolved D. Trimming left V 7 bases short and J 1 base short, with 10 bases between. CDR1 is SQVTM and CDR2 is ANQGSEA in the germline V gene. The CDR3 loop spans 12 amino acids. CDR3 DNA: TGCAGCGAGTGGCGGTATAACTATGGCTACACCTTC. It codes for CSEWRYNYGYTF.

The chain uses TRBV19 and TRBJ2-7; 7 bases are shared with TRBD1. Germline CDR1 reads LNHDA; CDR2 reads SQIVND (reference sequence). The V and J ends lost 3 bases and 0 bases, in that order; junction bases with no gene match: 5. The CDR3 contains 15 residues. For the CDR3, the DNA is TGTGCCAGTAGTATGGGACAGTCCAGCTCCTACGAGCAGTACTTC. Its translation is CASSMGQSSSYEQYF.

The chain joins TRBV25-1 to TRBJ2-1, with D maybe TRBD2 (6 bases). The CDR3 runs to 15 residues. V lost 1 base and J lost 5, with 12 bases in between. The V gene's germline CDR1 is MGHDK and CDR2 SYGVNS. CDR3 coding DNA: TGTGCCAGCAGTGAATCCGGCGGGACCAACAATGAGCAGTTCTTC. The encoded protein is CASSESGGTNNEQFF.

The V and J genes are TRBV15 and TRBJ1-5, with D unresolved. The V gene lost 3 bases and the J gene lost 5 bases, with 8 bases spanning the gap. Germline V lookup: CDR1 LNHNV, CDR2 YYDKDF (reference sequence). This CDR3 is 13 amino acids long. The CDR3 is CATSSFGDQPQHF. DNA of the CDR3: TGTGCCACCAGCAGTTTTGGAGATCAGCCCCAGCATTTT.

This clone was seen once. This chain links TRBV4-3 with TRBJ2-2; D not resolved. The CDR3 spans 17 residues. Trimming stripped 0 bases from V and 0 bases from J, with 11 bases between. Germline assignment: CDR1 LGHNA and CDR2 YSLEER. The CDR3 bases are TGCGCCAGCAGCCAAGATTACATTAACGCGAACACCGGGGAGCTGTTTTTT. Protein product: CASSQDYINANTGELFF.

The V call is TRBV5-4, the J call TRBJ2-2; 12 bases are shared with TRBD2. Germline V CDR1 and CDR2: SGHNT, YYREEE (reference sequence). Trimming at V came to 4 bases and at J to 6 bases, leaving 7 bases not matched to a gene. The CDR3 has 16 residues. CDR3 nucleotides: TGTGCCAGCAGCACACAGACTAGCGGGAGATCCGGGGAGCTGTTTTTT. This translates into CASSTQTSGRSGELFF.

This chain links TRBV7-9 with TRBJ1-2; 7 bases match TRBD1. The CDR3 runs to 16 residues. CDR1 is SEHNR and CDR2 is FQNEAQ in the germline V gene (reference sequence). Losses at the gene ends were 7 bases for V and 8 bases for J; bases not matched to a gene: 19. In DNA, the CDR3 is TGTGCCAGCACCGAGGGCCCCGACAGGGTGTTTGGCGGCTACACCTTC. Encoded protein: CASTEGPDRVFGGYTF. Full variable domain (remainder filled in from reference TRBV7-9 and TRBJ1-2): DTGVSQNPRHKITKRGQNVTFRCDPISEHNRLYWYRQTLGQGPEFLTYFQNEAQLEKSRLLSDRFSAERPKGSFSTLEIQRTEQGDSAMYLCASTEGPDRVFGGYTFGSGTRLTVV.

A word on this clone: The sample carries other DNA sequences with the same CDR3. The CDR3 is CASSVETGGDTQYF. The CDR3, as DNA: TGTGCCAGCAGCGTAGAGACAGGGGGGGATACGCAGTATTTT. The chain is built from TRBV9 and TRBJ2-3; the match to TRBD1 covers 9 bases. Germline CDR1 is SGDLS and CDR2 is YYNGEE. The CDR3 sequence is 14 residues long. The J segment lost 6 bases and the V segment lost 0 bases, leaving 2 bases of the junction unmatched.

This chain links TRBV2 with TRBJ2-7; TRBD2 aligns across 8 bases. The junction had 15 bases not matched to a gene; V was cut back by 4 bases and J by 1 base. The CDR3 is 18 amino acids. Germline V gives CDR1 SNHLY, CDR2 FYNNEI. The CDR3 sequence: CASSVEGLAGPPSYEQYF. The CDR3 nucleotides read TGTGCCAGCAGTGTAGAGGGCCTAGCGGGCCCTCCTTCCTACGAGCAGTACTTC. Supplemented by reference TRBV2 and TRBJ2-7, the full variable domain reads EPEVTQTPSHQVTQMGQEVILRCVPISNHLYFYWYRQILGQKVEFLVSFYNNEISEKSEIFDDQFSVERPDGSNFTLKIRSTKLEDSAMYFCASSVEGLAGPPSYEQYFGPGTRLTVT.